These 16 T cell receptor beta chains originate from one sample sequenced in a study of cytomegalovirus exposure and HLA in healthy donors. Primers for the PCR totalled 60 Vbeta and 13 Jbeta. Repertoires were generated with immunoSEQ multiplex PCR, while TCRdb's copy carries only in-frame clones and drops some. The table includes 150,000 to 200,000 clones, 60% to 80% detected once. Specimen: PBMCs. These receptors all come from a man aged 50-60 years in good health and CMV-seropositive.

J is TRBJ1-5 and V is TRBV4-2, with 7 positions matching TRBD1. Per the germline V gene, CDR1 is LGHNA and CDR2 is YNFKEQ. CDR3 length: 15 residues. The ends lost 2 bases at V and 7 bases at J; junction bases unmatched: 8. In nucleotides, the CDR3 is TGTGCCAGCAGCCAACCAAGGACAGGAACACAGCCCCAGCATTTT. It yields the protein CASSQPRTGTQPQHF.

The chain has TRBV6-1 and TRBJ1-2; 9 bases line up with TRBD1. Germline V lookup: CDR1 MNHNS, CDR2 SASEGT. V shed 3 bases, J shed 8 bases, and the junction held 7 bases outside the gene matches. The CDR3 covers 14 residues. CDR3 residues: CASSEGQGSRGYTF. For the CDR3, the DNA is TGTGCCAGCAGTGAGGGACAGGGTTCCCGCGGCTACACCTTC.

The chain combines TRBV7-9 with TRBJ1-1; no clear D gene. Germline-derived CDR1 and CDR2 are SEHNR and FQNEAQ (reference sequence). The CDR3 length is 13 residues. Trimming took off 8 bases at V and 1 base at J, with 11 bases between the two ends. The CDR3 is CASGRLGNTEAFF. CDR3 DNA sequence: TGTGCCAGCGGGAGGTTGGGGAACACTGAAGCTTTCTTT.

Concerning this clone itself: At one end the junction does not follow the germline gene, possibly because of a read error. Other DNA variants within this sample encode the same CDR3. The chain employs TRBV28 and TRBJ1-1; D perhaps matches TRBD1 (5 bases). Germline loops: CDR1 MDHEN, CDR2 SYDVKM. The CDR3 has 13 amino acids. The CDR3: CASSLRSDTEAFF. CDR3 DNA: TGTGCCAGCAGTTTACGGTCGGACACTGAGGCTTTCTTT.

The chain's CDR3 is CASSFGSGLGFF. CDR3 in DNA: TGTGCCAGCAGCTTCGGGTCGGGGTTGGGTTTCTTT. J is TRBJ1-1 and V is TRBV5-6; D is ambiguous. CDR3 length: 12 residues. CDR1 is SGHDT and CDR2 is YYEEEE in the germline V gene. Deletions cut 2 bases from V and 13 bases from J, with 15 bases between.

The chain is built from TRBV28 and TRBJ2-4; D unclear. Looked up from germline, CDR1 is MDHEN and CDR2 is SYDVKM. The CDR3 runs to 12 residues. V lost 5 bases and J 0 bases, leaving 2 bases between the germline ends. The CDR3 bases are TGTGCCAGCAGTCTAGCCAAAAACATTCAGTACTTC. It translates to CASSLAKNIQYF.

This clone showed up just once. This rearrangement joins TRBV6-1 to TRBJ1-2; no definite D call. The CDR3 has 13 residues. Germline loops: CDR1 MNHNS, CDR2 SASEGT. V lost 3 bases and J 4 bases, leaving 9 bases between the germline ends. The CDR3 here is CASSDNGIYGYTF. Here the CDR3 DNA reads TGTGCCAGCAGTGATAACGGTATCTATGGCTACACCTTC.

The V and J genes are TRBV5-4 and TRBJ1-6, with 8 positions matching TRBD1. In germline, CDR1 is SGHNT, CDR2 YYREEE (reference sequence). The CDR3 is 14 amino acids. Trimming took 2 bases from V and 8 from J; bases not matched to a gene: 3. CDR3: CASSFLDRDSPLHF. The DNA of the CDR3 is TGTGCCAGCAGCTTTCTGGACAGGGATTCACCCCTCCACTTT.

This clone has only a few counts. The V call is TRBV7-2, the J call TRBJ2-7; possibly TRBD1 for D (6 bases). Per the germline V gene, CDR1 is SGHTA and CDR2 is FQGNSA. The CDR3 covers 13 residues. Trimming left V 4 bases short and J 7 bases short, with 14 bases between. The CDR3 protein is CASSSLRGGEQYV. CDR3 nucleotide sequence: TGTGCCAGCAGCTCCCTCAGGGGTGGGGAGCAGTACGTC.

V and J are TRBV15 and TRBJ2-5, with 10 positions matching TRBD2. The V segment lost 3 bases and the J segment 2 bases; nucleotides outside the gene matches: 3. Germline CDR1 reads LNHNV; CDR2 reads YYDKDF (reference sequence). The CDR3 extends over 15 amino acids. The CDR3 bases are TGTGCCACCAGCAGGGTACTAGCGGGGCAAGAGACCCAGTACTTC. The encoded protein is CATSRVLAGQETQYF.

The gene calls are TRBV7-9 and TRBJ2-2, with 8 bases identical to TRBD1. V trimming: 1 base; J trimming: 7 bases; junction bases outside the gene matches: 2. The germline CDR1 and CDR2 sequences are SEHNR and FQNEAQ (reference sequence). The CDR3 is 14 residues long. The CDR3 region is CASSLGQGSGELFF. CDR3 DNA: TGTGCCAGCAGCTTAGGACAGGGGAGCGGGGAGCTGTTTTTT.

The rearrangement uses TRBV6-4 and TRBJ2-3, with 12 bases lining up with TRBD2. This CDR3 is 16 amino acids long. The germline V gene has CDR1 MRHNA and CDR2 SNTAGT. The V gene end was trimmed by 5 bases and the J gene end by 3 bases; junction bases not matched to a gene: 6. The CDR3 spells CASSPSSGGVTDTQYF. The CDR3 nucleotides are TGTGCCAGCAGTCCGTCTAGCGGGGGGGTGACAGATACGCAGTATTTT.

The chain has TRBV5-1 and TRBJ2-5; possible D gene TRBD1, 5 bases. Trimming removed 1 base from V and 5 bases from J, with 15 bases in between. Looked up from germline, CDR1 is SGHRS and CDR2 is YFSETQ. The CDR3 is 15 amino acids. CDR3 region: CASSLSVQGMETQYF. CDR3 nucleotide sequence: TGCGCCAGCAGCTTGTCAGTCCAGGGAATGGAGACCCAGTACTTC.

This chain uses TRBV4-1 with TRBJ1-1, with 7 bases that match TRBD1. The trim removed 0 bases at V and 5 bases at J, leaving 9 bases unmatched. Germline values: CDR1 MGHRA, CDR2 YSYEKL. The length of the CDR3 is 16 residues. The chain's CDR3 is CASSQDNRQGVTEAFF. The CDR3 DNA reads TGCGCCAGCAGCCAAGATAACCGACAGGGTGTGACTGAAGCTTTCTTT.

The genes are TRBV19 and TRBJ1-2; 10 bases agree with TRBD1. Trimming cost V 5 bases and J 3 bases; bases outside gene matches: 6. The CDR3 has 15 residues. Germline V lookup: CDR1 LNHDA, CDR2 SQIVND (reference sequence). The chain's CDR3 is CASSALDRGYYGYTF. CDR3 sequence (DNA): TGTGCCAGTAGTGCCCTGGACAGGGGGTACTATGGCTACACCTTC.

The chain carries TRBV2 and TRBJ1-3; 10 bases agree with TRBD1. The germline V gene has CDR1 SNHLY and CDR2 FYNNEI. This CDR3 is 15 amino acids long. V shed 6 bases and J 4 bases; nucleotides not matched to a gene: 6. CDR3 DNA sequence: TGTGCCAGCAGCGCCGGGACAGGGGTAGGAAACACCATATATTTT. This sequence encodes CASSAGTGVGNTIYF. Full variable domain (missing parts from reference TRBV2 and TRBJ1-3): EPEVTQTPSHQVTQMGQEVILRCVPISNHLYFYWYRQILGQKVEFLVSFYNNEISEKSEIFDDQFSVERPDGSNFTLKIRSTKLEDSAMYFCASSAGTGVGNTIYFGEGSWLTVV.